The rows below give T cell receptor beta chains drawn from one sample of a study of blood T cell repertoires in COVID-19. Clones were sequenced by immunoSEQ multiplex PCR, and TCRdb holds only the in-frame ones, with some missing. The repertoire holds about 49,000 clones, with 65% to 90% as singletons. Sequenced: peripheral blood. The source is a woman of 80 years or more with COVID-19, enrolled during active disease. CDR3s include the opening cysteine and the closing phenylalanine or tryptophan. D genes are given only for firm matches. Only some rows state a clone size, as once, few, many or a class for expanded clones.

>-|TRBV9|14|-|TRBJ1-3
TGTGCCAGCAGCGTAGACGGGACTGGAAACACCATATATTTT
CASSVDGTGNTIYF
>-|TRBV7-3|14|-|TRBJ2-2
TGTGCCAGCAGACGGGACTTTAACACCGGGGAGCTGTTTTTT
CASRRDFNTGELFF
>-|TRBV6-5|14|-|TRBJ2-7
TGTGCCAGCAGTTACGGCGGAGACTACGAGGAGCAGTACTTC
CASSYGGDYEEQYF
>-|TRBV2|14|-|TRBJ1-2
TGTGCCAGCAGTGAGAGGCAGGGAAACTATGGCTACACCTTC
CASSERQGNYGYTF
>-|TRBV6-1|16|-|TRBJ1-5
TGTGCCAGCAGTGAACAAGGGAGGTTCCCCAATCAGCCCCAGCATTTT
CASSEQGRFPNQPQHF
>TRBD1|TRBV16|15|-|TRBJ1-1
TGTGCCAGCAGCGTCCAGACAGGGGAAACATCTGAAGCTTTCTTT
CASSVQTGETSEAFF
>-|TRBV6-4|12|once|TRBJ1-2
TGTGCCAGCAGTTCGCCCAGATCGGGCTACACCTTC
CASSSPRSGYTF
>TRBD2|TRBV7-3|14|-|TRBJ2-3
TGTGCCAGCAGCCACGGACTAGTCCCAGATACGCAGTATTTT
CASSHGLVPDTQYF
>TRBD2|TRBV9|16|-|TRBJ2-5
TGTGCCAGCAGCGTTACCCCTAGCCGGGGGGGGGAGACCCAGTACTTC
CASSVTPSRGGETQYF
>TRBD2|TRBV4-2|14|-|TRBJ2-7
TGTGCCAGCAGCCAAGGGACTAGCGGGTACGAGCAGTACTTC
CASSQGTSGYEQYF
>TRBD2|TRBV7-9|12|few|TRBJ2-1
TGTGCCAGCAGCGACAATAGCGGGATAAAGTTCTTC
CASSDNSGIKFF
>-|TRBV7-9|15|few|TRBJ2-6
TGTGCCAGCAGCCTCACAGGGTATGGGGCCAACGTCCTGACTTTC
CASSLTGYGANVLTF
>TRBD2|TRBV29-1|16|few|TRBJ2-2
TGCAGCGTACTGACTAGCGGGAGAGCGAACACCGGGGAGCTGTTTTTT
CSVLTSGRANTGELFF
>TRBD1|TRBV18|14|-|TRBJ2-5
TGTGCCAGCTCAGACCCAAGGGACAGTCTGACCCAGTACTTC
CASSDPRDSLTQYF
>TRBD1|TRBV5-1|16|-|TRBJ1-3
TGCGCCAGCAGCCTTACAGGGGGCGCAACTGGAAACACCATATATTTT
CASSLTGGATGNTIYF
>-|TRBV5-1|15|-|TRBJ2-2
TGCGCCAGCAGCTTCCAGGGATCGAACACCGGGGAGCTGTTTTTT
CASSFQGSNTGELFF
>TRBD1|TRBV24-1|15|-|TRBJ1-2
TGTGCCACCAGTGAACCGGGACAGGGGGTGTGGGGCTACACCTTC
CATSEPGQGVWGYTF
>TRBD1|TRBV27|16|-|TRBJ1-4
TGTGCCAGCAGTTCTACCGGGGACAGAAATAATGAAAAACTGTTTTTT
CASSSTGDRNNEKLFF
>TRBD2|TRBV9|16|-|TRBJ2-7
TGTGCCAGCAGCGCTCGCGCCGGTGGGGGGGTCGGGGAGCAGTACTTC
CASSARAGGGVGEQYF
>TRBD2|TRBV7-9|17|-|TRBJ2-5
TGTGCCAGCAGCCCCCGGACTAGCGGGAGGGCCGGTGAGACCCAGTACTTC
CASSPRTSGRAGETQYF
>-|TRBV19|14|-|TRBJ1-3
TGTGCCAGTAGTATACAACAGGGTAGAGACACCATATATTTT
CASSIQQGRDTIYF
>-|TRBV15|15|-|TRBJ2-5
TGTGCCACCAGCAGAGTAGACTCCCCACCAGAGACCCAGTACTTC
CATSRVDSPPETQYF
>-|TRBV6-4|13|few|TRBJ2-2
TGTGCCAGCAGTCCGGGAGCGAACGGGGAGCTGTTTTTT
CASSPGANGELFF
>TRBD2|TRBV11-2|15|-|TRBJ2-1
TGTGCCAGCAGCTCCTCCAGCGGGACGTACAATGAGCAGTTCTTC
CASSSSSGTYNEQFF
>-|TRBV7-9|14|-|TRBJ2-5
TGTGCCAGCAGCTCGGGACTTCGTGTGTCGACCCAGTACTTC
CASSSGLRVSTQYF
>TRBD2|TRBV15|15|-|TRBJ2-1
TGTGCCACCAGCAGAGATTCGGGGGGAAGGGTTGAGCAGTTCTTC
CATSRDSGGRVEQFF
>TRBD1|TRBV4-1|16|-|TRBJ1-5
TGCGCCAGCAGCCCCCGGGACAGATATAGCAATCAGCCCCAGCATTTT
CASSPRDRYSNQPQHF
>TRBD2|TRBV30|16|-|TRBJ2-2
TGTGCCTGGAGTAGGGGTAGCGGGAGGGACACCGGGGAGCTGTTTTTT
CAWSRGSGRDTGELFF